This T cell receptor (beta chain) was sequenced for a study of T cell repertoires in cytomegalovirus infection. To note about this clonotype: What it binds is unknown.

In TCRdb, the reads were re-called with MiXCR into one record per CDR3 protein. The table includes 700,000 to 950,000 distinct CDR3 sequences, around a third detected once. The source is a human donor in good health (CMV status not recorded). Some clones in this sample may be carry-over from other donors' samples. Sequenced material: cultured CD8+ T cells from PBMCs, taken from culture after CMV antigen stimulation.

This CDR3 is CASSFFLNEKLFF. CDR3 sequence (DNA): TGTGCCAGCAGCTTTTTTCTTAATGAAAAACTGTTTTTT. This chain connects TRBV11-2 to TRBJ1-4; D uncertain. Per germline, CDR1 SGHAT and CDR2 FQNNGV. V lost 3 bases to trimming and J lost 4 bases, with 6 bases between them. This CDR3 comprises 13 residues.